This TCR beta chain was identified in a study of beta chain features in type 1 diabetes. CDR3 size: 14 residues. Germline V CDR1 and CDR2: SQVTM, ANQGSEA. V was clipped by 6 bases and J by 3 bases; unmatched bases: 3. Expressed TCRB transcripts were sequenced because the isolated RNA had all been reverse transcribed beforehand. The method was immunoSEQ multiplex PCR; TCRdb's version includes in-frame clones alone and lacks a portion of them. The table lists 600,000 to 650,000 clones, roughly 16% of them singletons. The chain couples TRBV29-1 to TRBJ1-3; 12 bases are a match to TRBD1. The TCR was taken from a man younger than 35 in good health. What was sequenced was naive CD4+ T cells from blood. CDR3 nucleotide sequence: TGCAGCGTGGGACAGGGGGCTGATGGAAACACCATATATTTT. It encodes CSVGQGADGNTIYF.